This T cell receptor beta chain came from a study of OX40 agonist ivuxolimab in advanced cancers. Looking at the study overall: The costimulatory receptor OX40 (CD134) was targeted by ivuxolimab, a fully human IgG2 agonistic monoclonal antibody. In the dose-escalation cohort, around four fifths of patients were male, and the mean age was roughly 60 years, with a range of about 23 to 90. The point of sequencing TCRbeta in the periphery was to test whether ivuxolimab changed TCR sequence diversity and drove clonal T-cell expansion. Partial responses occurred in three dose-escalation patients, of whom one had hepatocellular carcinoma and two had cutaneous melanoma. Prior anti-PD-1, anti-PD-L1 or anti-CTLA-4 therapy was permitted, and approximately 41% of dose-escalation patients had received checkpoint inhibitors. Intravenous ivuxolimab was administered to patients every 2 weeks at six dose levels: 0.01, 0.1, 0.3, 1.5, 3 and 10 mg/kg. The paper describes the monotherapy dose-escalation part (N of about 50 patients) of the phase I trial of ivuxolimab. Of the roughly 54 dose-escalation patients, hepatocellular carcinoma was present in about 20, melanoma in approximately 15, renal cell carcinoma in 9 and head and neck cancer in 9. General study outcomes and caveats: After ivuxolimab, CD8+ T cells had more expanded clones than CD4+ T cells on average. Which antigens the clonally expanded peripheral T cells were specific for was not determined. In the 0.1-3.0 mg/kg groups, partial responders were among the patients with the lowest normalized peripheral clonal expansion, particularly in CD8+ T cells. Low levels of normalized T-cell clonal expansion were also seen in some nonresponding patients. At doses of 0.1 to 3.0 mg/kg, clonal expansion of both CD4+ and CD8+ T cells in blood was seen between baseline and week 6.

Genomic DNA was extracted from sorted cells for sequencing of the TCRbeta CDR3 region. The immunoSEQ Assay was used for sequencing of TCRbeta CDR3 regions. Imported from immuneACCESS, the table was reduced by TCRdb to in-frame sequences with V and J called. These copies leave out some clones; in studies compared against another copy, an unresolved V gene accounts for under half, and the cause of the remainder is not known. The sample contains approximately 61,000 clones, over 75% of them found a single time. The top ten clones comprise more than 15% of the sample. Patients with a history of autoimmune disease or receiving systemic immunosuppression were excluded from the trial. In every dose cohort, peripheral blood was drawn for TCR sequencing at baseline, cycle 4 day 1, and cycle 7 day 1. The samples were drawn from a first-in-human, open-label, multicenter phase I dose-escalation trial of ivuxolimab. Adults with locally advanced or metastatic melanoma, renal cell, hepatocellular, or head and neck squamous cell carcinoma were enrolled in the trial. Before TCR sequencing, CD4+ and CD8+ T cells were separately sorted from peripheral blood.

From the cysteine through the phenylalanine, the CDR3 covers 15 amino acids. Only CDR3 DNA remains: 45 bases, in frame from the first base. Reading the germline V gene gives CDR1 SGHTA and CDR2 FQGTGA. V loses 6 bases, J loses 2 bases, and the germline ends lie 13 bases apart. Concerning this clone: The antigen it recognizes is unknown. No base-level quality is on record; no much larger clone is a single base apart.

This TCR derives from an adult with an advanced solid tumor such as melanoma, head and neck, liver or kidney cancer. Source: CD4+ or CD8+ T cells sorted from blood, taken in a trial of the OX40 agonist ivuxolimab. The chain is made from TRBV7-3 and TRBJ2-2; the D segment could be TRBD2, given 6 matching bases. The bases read TGTGCCAGCAGAGAAAGTGGACTAAACACCGGGGAGCTGTTTTTT. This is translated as CASRESGLNTGELFF.